These T cell receptor beta chains were read from a single sample in a study of spatial heterogeneity in lung cancer. One entry per CDR3 protein, called by TCRdb with MiXCR from the 5' RACE reads. This table holds some 2,000 distinct CDR3 sequences, roughly 9.7% found once. The sample was lung tumor tissue, taken at surgery. Source of these receptors: a female donor with early-stage non-small cell lung cancer. The CDR3 runs from the conserved cysteine through the conserved F or W. The D gene is left open where the match is weak. Size values are once, few and many counts, or a class for expanded clones, and some rows have none.

TGTGCCTGGAGGCGAATGGGGGACACCGGGGAGCTGTTTTTT,CAWRRMGDTGELFF,TRBJ2-2,TRBV30,NA,medium-sized
TGTGCCAGCAGTGTCAACGGGAGAGGCAATGAGCAGTTCTTC,CASSVNGRGNEQFF,TRBJ2-1,TRBV6-1,NA,NA
TGTGCCAGCAGCTCGCCGAATCAGCCCCAGCATTTT,CASSSPNQPQHF,TRBJ1-5,TRBV5-5,NA,large
TGTGCCAGCAGCCAAGAGGGGTCGGGACTGTTTTTT,CASSQEGSGLFF,TRBJ1-4,TRBV3-1,NA,medium-sized
TGTGCCAGTCGACCCGGCCCACGTTCCTACGAGCAGTACTTC,CASRPGPRSYEQYF,TRBJ2-7,TRBV12-3/TRBV12-4,NA,medium-sized
TGCAGTGCTTGCGACAGGGGGGGCCCCTCAGATACGCAGTATTTT,CSACDRGGPSDTQYF,TRBJ2-3,TRBV20-1,TRBD1,many
TGTGCCAGCAAACCAGGGACTATCGATACGCAGTATTTT,CASKPGTIDTQYF,TRBJ2-3,TRBV6-5,TRBD2,medium-sized
TGCAGTGCTAGAATGAAGGCCCATGAGCAGTTCTTC,CSARMKAHEQFF,TRBJ2-1,TRBV20-1,NA,medium-sized
TGCGCCAGCAGCTGGGAAGGGACTCAAGAGACCCAGTACTTC,CASSWEGTQETQYF,TRBJ2-5,TRBV5-1,NA,medium-sized
TGCGCCAGCAGCTGGACAGATAACTATGGCTACACCTTC,CASSWTDNYGYTF,TRBJ1-2,TRBV5-1,NA,medium-sized
TGTGCCTCGACCCAGGGTCGAGAGACCCAGTACTTC,CASTQGRETQYF,TRBJ2-5,TRBV30,NA,NA
TGCGCCAGCAGCTGGGGGACAGGGAAAAACATTCAGTACTTC,CASSWGTGKNIQYF,TRBJ2-4,TRBV5-1,TRBD1,many
TGTGCCAGCAGCGACCGGAGTAGTGGCGGGGGGGCCGGGACCCAGTACTTC,CASSDRSSGGGAGTQYF,TRBJ2-5,TRBV7-2,TRBD2,NA
TGCGCCAGCAGCTTGGATTCTGGCCCGGGCACCCAGTACTTC,CASSLDSGPGTQYF,TRBJ2-5,TRBV5-1,NA,many
TGCAGTGCTAGAGGCTCAAAGGTTTCACCCCTCCACTTT,CSARGSKVSPLHF,TRBJ1-6,TRBV20-1,NA,many
TGTGCCAGCAGCTTCGGGACTGCGATACAAGAGACCCAGTACTTC,CASSFGTAIQETQYF,TRBJ2-5,TRBV7-2,NA,medium-sized
TGCGCCAGCAGCCCGGGACTAGCGGGGGGCCTGGGGGAGACCCAGTACTTC,CASSPGLAGGLGETQYF,TRBJ2-5,TRBV5-1,TRBD2,medium-sized
TGTGCCAGCAGCTTAGTAGGTGAAAAACTGTTTTTT,CASSLVGEKLFF,TRBJ1-4,TRBV11-2,NA,NA
TGTGCCAGCATGCTAGACAACCGCTCACCCCTCCACTTT,CASMLDNRSPLHF,TRBJ1-6,TRBV2,NA,medium-sized
TGTGCCAGCAGCTTGGGGCCTCTAGCGGGGGGGCGAGAGACCCAGTACTTC,CASSLGPLAGGRETQYF,TRBJ2-5,TRBV5-4,TRBD2,medium-sized
TGCAGTGCTAGAGGAGGAGAGCCTATCACTGAAGCTTTCTTT,CSARGGEPITEAFF,TRBJ1-1,TRBV20-1,NA,medium-sized
TGTGCCAGCAGCAAGCTAGGGCCCCTAGCCAAAAACATTCAGTACTTC,CASSKLGPLAKNIQYF,TRBJ2-4,TRBV6-9,NA,medium-sized
TGCGCCAGCAGTCACCGGGGACGAGATACGCAGTATTTT,CASSHRGRDTQYF,TRBJ2-3,TRBV23-1,NA,medium-sized
TGTGCCAGCAGCTTCGATCGGGAGACCCAGTACTTC,CASSFDRETQYF,TRBJ2-5,TRBV7-9,NA,NA
TGCAGTGCCGTGGGCCAAACGGCTGGGGCCAACGTCCTGACTTTC,CSAVGQTAGANVLTF,TRBJ2-6,TRBV20-1,NA,medium-sized
TGCAGCGTTGTTAGCCAACCCACAGATACGCAGTATTTT,CSVVSQPTDTQYF,TRBJ2-3,TRBV29-1,NA,medium-sized
TGTGCCAGCAGCCTCGACAGGGTCGCCTACAATGAGCAGTTCTTC,CASSLDRVAYNEQFF,TRBJ2-1,TRBV5-6,TRBD1,NA
TGCGCCACCTCGGGTAGCGGGGGCCACGGGGAGACCCAGTACTTC,CATSGSGGHGETQYF,TRBJ2-5,TRBV5-1,TRBD2,many
TGTGCCAGCCGGTCTTGGGGTGAGCAGTTCTTC,CASRSWGEQFF,TRBJ2-1,TRBV6-5,NA,medium-sized